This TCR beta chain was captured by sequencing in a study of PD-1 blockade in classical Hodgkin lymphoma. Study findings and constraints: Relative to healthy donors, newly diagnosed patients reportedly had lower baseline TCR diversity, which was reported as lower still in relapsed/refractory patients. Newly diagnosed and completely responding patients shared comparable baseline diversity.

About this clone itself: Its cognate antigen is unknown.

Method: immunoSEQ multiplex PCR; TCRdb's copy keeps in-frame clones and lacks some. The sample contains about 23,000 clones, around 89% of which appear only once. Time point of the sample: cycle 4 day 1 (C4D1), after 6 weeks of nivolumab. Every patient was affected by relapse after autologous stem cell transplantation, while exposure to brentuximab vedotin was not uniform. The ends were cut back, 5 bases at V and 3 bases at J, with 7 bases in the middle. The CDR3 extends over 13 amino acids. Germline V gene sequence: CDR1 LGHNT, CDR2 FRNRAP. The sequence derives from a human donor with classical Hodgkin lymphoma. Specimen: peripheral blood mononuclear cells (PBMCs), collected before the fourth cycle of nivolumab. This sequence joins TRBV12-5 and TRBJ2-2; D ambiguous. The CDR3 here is CASGPSDTGELFF. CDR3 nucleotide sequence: TGTGCTAGTGGTCCGTCGGACACCGGGGAGCTGTTTTTT.